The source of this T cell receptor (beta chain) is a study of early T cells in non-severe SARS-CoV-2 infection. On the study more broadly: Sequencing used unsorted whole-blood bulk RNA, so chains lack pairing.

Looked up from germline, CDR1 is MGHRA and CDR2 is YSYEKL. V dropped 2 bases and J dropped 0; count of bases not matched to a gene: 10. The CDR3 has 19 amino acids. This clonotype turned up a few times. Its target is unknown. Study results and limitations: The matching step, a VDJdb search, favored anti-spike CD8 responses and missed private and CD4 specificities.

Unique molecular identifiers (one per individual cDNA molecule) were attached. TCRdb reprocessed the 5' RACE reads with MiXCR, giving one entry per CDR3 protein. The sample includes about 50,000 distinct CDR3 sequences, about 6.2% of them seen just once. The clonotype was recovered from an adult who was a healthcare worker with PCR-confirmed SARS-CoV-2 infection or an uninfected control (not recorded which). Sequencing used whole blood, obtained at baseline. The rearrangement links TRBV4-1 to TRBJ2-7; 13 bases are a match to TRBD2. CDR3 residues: CASSQSVGLAGALSYEQYF. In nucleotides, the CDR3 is TGCGCCAGCAGCCAATCTGTTGGACTAGCGGGAGCACTCTCCTACGAGCAGTACTTC.